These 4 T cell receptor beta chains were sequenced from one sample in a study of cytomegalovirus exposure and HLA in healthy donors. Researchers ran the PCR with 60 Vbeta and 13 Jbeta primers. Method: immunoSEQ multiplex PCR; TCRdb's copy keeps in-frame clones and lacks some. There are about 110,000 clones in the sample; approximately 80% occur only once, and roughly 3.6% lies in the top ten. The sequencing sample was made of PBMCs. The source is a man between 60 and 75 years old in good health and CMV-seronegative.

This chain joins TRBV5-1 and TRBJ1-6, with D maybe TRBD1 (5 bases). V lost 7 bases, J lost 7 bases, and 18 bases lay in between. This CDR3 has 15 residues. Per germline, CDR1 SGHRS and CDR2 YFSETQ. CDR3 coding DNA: TGCGCCAGCGAGGAGGGGCCTTCGGGAAATTCACCCCTCCACTTT. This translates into CASEEGPSGNSPLHF.

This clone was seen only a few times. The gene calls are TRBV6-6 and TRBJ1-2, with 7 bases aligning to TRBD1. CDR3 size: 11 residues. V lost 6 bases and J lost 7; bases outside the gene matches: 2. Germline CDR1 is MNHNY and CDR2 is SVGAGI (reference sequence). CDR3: CASRDRAGYTF. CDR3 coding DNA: TGTGCCAGCAGAGACAGGGCTGGCTACACCTTC.

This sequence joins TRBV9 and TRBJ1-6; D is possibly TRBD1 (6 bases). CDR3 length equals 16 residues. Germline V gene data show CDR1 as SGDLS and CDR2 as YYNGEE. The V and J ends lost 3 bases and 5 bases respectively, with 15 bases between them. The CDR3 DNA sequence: TGTGCCAGCAGCGGGGCCCGGACAGCCGATAATTCACCCCTCCACTTT. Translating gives CASSGARTADNSPLHF. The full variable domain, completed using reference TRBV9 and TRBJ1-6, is DSGVTQTPKHLITATGQRVTLRCSPRSGDLSVYWYQQSLDQGLQFLIQYYNGEERAKGNILERFSAQQFPDLHSELNLSSLELGDSALYFCASSGARTADNSPLHFGNGTRLTVT.

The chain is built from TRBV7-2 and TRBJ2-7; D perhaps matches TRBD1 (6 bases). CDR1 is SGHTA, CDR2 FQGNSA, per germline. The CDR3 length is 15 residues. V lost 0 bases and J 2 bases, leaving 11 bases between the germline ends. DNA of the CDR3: TGTGCCAGCAGCTTAGCGGGCAGGGGCGCCTACGAGCAGTACTTC. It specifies CASSLAGRGAYEQYF. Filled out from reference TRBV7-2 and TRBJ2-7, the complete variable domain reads GAGVSQSPSNKVTEKGKDVELRCDPISGHTALYWYRQSLGQGLEFLIYFQGNSAPDKSGLPSDRFSAERTGGSVSTLTIQRTQQEDSAVYLCASSLAGRGAYEQYFGPGTRLTVT.